This T cell receptor beta chain was identified in a study of cytomegalovirus exposure and HLA in healthy donors. Study-wide results and caveats: It was reported in a later analysis that an Asian-associated ancestry cluster showed fewer N-insertions than the roughly 670-donor mean. The authors later linked a missense DCLRE1C variant to TCR beta V- and J-gene trimming.

On this clone itself: Its antigen is as yet unknown.

Amplification used 60 Vbeta primers and 13 Jbeta primers. The table came from immunoSEQ multiplex PCR; TCRdb's copy has only in-frame clones and leaves some out. This sample carries 150,000 to 200,000 clones, 70% to 80% of them seen once, and the ten largest clones take roughly 0.4%. The V gene's germline CDR1 is SGHDT and CDR2 YYEEEE. CDR3 length: 15 amino acids. J was trimmed by 3 bases and V by 2 bases; bases with no gene match: 4. The sample was PBMCs. This chain connects TRBV5-6 to TRBJ1-3, with 8 bases lining up with TRBD1. This receptor was identified in a male donor in good health and CMV-seropositive. The CDR3 reads CASSFDRGGGNTIYF. CDR3 DNA sequence: TGTGCCAGCAGCTTCGACAGGGGAGGTGGAAACACCATATATTTT.